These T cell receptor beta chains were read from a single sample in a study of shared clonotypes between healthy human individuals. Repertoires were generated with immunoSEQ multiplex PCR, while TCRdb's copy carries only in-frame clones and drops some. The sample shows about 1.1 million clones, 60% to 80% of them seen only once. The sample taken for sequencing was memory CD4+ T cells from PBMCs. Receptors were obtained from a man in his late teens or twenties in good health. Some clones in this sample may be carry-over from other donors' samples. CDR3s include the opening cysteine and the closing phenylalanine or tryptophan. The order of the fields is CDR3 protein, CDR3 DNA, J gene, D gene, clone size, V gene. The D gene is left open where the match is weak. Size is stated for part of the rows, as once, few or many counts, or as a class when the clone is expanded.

CDR3: CASTDPGAGPNYGYTF
DNA: TGTGCCAGTACCGACCCGGGCGCTGGGCCCAACTATGGCTACACCTTC
J: TRBJ1-2
D: .
size: few
V: TRBV19

CDR3: CASSLEGTGELFF
DNA: TGTGCCAGCAGTTTAGAAGGAACCGGGGAGCTGTTTTTT
J: TRBJ2-2
D: .
size: .
V: TRBV28

CDR3: CASSLGGSFYEQYF
DNA: TGTGCCAGCAGCTTAGGGGGTAGCTTCTACGAGCAGTACTTC
J: TRBJ2-7
D: .
size: .
V: TRBV7-9

CDR3: CASTRLGQVYEQYF
DNA: TGTGCCAGCACCCGGCTGGGACAAGTCTACGAGCAGTACTTC
J: TRBJ2-7
D: .
size: .
V: TRBV28

CDR3: CASSSPRTVANYGYTF
DNA: TGTGCCAGCAGCTCTCCTAGGACGGTAGCTAACTATGGCTACACCTTC
J: TRBJ1-2
D: .
size: .
V: TRBV11-2

CDR3: CASSVMSSGANVLTF
DNA: TGTGCCAGCAGCGTCATGAGCTCTGGGGCCAACGTCCTGACTTTC
J: TRBJ2-6
D: .
size: .
V: TRBV9

CDR3: CASSVEGISGNTIYF
DNA: TGTGCCAGCAGCGTAGAGGGGATCTCTGGAAACACCATATATTTT
J: TRBJ1-3
D: .
size: .
V: TRBV9

CDR3: CASTSGRVYEQYF
DNA: TGTGCCAGCACTAGCGGGAGGGTCTACGAGCAGTACTTC
J: TRBJ2-7
D: TRBD2
size: .
V: TRBV28

CDR3: CASSLWQGNEQYF
DNA: TGTGCCAGCAGTTTGTGGCAGGGGAACGAGCAGTACTTC
J: TRBJ2-7
D: .
size: .
V: TRBV28

CDR3: CASSKDVSEKYNEQFF
DNA: TGTGCCAGCAGCAAAGACGTGAGCGAGAAGTACAATGAGCAGTTCTTC
J: TRBJ2-1
D: .
size: .
V: TRBV21-1

CDR3: CASRDSYNEQFF
DNA: TGTGCCAGCAGGGACTCTTACAATGAGCAGTTCTTC
J: TRBJ2-1
D: .
size: few
V: TRBV28

CDR3: CASSQDRAGGPGGGTQYF
DNA: TGCGCCAGCAGCCAAGATCGAGCGGGAGGCCCTGGCGGGGGTACGCAGTATTTT
J: TRBJ2-3
D: TRBD2
size: .
V: TRBV4-3

CDR3: CASSEDIQYF
DNA: TGTGCCAGCAGTGAAGACATTCAGTACTTC
J: TRBJ2-4
D: .
size: .
V: TRBV2

CDR3: CASSPGGEYQETQYF
DNA: TGTGCCAGCTCACCGGGGGGGGAATACCAAGAGACCCAGTACTTC
J: TRBJ2-5
D: TRBD2
size: .
V: TRBV18

CDR3: CASSLRDRGLEGYTF
DNA: TGTGCCAGCAGCTTACGGGACAGGGGATTGGAAGGCTACACCTTC
J: TRBJ1-2
D: TRBD1
size: few
V: TRBV7-9

CDR3: CASMIREDTEAFF
DNA: TGTGCCAGCATGATCCGGGAGGACACTGAAGCTTTCTTT
J: TRBJ1-1
D: .
size: .
V: TRBV2

CDR3: CASSYSDRRYSPLHF
DNA: TGTGCCAGCAGTTACTCGGACAGGCGGTATTCACCCCTCCACTTT
J: TRBJ1-6
D: TRBD1
size: .
V: TRBV6-5

CDR3: CASSFGTSGRNNEQFF
DNA: TGCGCCAGCAGCTTCGGGACTAGCGGGAGAAACAATGAGCAGTTCTTC
J: TRBJ2-1
D: TRBD2
size: .
V: TRBV5-1

CDR3: CASSQGVGDTYGYTF
DNA: TGTGCCAGCAGCCAGGGGGTTGGGGATACCTATGGCTACACCTTC
J: TRBJ1-2
D: .
size: .
V: TRBV4-2

CDR3: CASSQNLYREGAEAFF
DNA: TGCGCCAGCAGCCAAAACCTTTACAGGGAGGGGGCTGAAGCTTTCTTT
J: TRBJ1-1
D: .
size: few
V: TRBV4-3

CDR3: CASSQRPSGIFRNEQFF
DNA: TGTGCCAGCAGCCAGAGACCGAGCGGGATCTTTAGGAATGAGCAGTTCTTC
J: TRBJ2-1
D: TRBD2
size: .
V: TRBV14

CDR3: CSASDRERYTF
DNA: TGCAGTGCTAGCGACAGGGAGCGCTACACCTTC
J: TRBJ1-2
D: TRBD1
size: few
V: TRBV20-1

CDR3: CASSYGVGPSYNEQFF
DNA: TGTGCCAGCAGTTACGGGGTGGGCCCCTCCTACAATGAGCAGTTCTTC
J: TRBJ2-1
D: .
size: .
V: TRBV6-6

CDR3: CASSPDGQAPLGGYTF
DNA: TGTGCCAGCAGTCCCGATGGACAGGCCCCACTAGGAGGCTACACCTTC
J: TRBJ1-2
D: TRBD1
size: few
V: TRBV6-6

CDR3: CASSDPGQGLANEKLFF
DNA: TGTGCCAGCAGTGACCCGGGACAGGGTTTGGCTAATGAAAAACTGTTTTTT
J: TRBJ1-4
D: TRBD1
size: .
V: TRBV6-1

CDR3: CASSPGTSIGEQFF
DNA: TGTGCCAGCAGTCCTGGGACTAGCATCGGCGAGCAGTTCTTC
J: TRBJ2-1
D: TRBD2
size: .
V: TRBV28

CDR3: CASSTHKDGYTF
DNA: TGTGCCAGCAGCACCCATAAGGATGGCTACACCTTC
J: TRBJ1-2
D: .
size: .
V: TRBV7-9

CDR3: CASSVTRLGGTGELFF
DNA: TGTGCCAGCAGCGTCACACGACTAGGAGGCACCGGGGAGCTGTTTTTT
J: TRBJ2-2
D: .
size: .
V: TRBV7-3

CDR3: CASSPYTEAFF
DNA: TGTGCCAGCAGCCCGTACACTGAAGCTTTCTTT
J: TRBJ1-1
D: .
size: .
V: TRBV7-9

CDR3: CASSLAQGAVVQYF
DNA: TGTGCCAGCAGCTTAGCGCAGGGGGCGGTCGTGCAGTACTTC
J: TRBJ2-7
D: TRBD1
size: few
V: TRBV7-6

CDR3: CASSRTGTSPDTQYF
DNA: TGTGCCAGCAGCCGGACCGGGACTAGCCCAGATACGCAGTATTTT
J: TRBJ2-3
D: TRBD2
size: .
V: TRBV5-6

CDR3: CASSQDIQGVYEQYF
DNA: TGCGCCAGCAGCCAAGATATCCAGGGGGTGTACGAGCAGTACTTC
J: TRBJ2-7
D: TRBD1
size: once
V: TRBV4-3

CDR3: CASSLQSISYNEQFF
DNA: TGTGCCAGCAGCTTGCAGTCTATTTCCTACAATGAGCAGTTCTTC
J: TRBJ2-1
D: .
size: .
V: TRBV5-4

CDR3: CASSLNPPLAAQNIRLYF
DNA: TGTGCCAGCAGCTTAAACCCCCCGCTAGCGGCTCAGAACATTCGATTGTATTTT
J: TRBJ2-3
D: TRBD2
size: .
V: TRBV7-3

CDR3: CASRLAGSRITDTQYF
DNA: TGCGCCAGCAGGCTAGCGGGATCGCGGATCACAGATACGCAGTATTTT
J: TRBJ2-3
D: TRBD2
size: .
V: TRBV4-1

CDR3: CAIRAGLAGRYEQFF
DNA: TGTGCCATCAGGGCCGGGCTAGCGGGAAGGTATGAGCAGTTCTTC
J: TRBJ2-1
D: TRBD2
size: few
V: TRBV10-3

CDR3: CASMPRRSDTEAFF
DNA: TGTGCCAGCATGCCTCGGAGATCGGACACTGAAGCTTTCTTT
J: TRBJ1-1
D: .
size: .
V: TRBV6-1

CDR3: CASAEGQVVRETQYF
DNA: TGTGCTAGTGCCGAAGGGCAGGTAGTGAGAGAGACCCAGTACTTC
J: TRBJ2-5
D: .
size: .
V: TRBV12-5

CDR3: CASRSEGNTIYF
DNA: TGTGCCAGCAGGTCTGAAGGAAACACCATATATTTT
J: TRBJ1-3
D: .
size: few
V: TRBV7-9

CDR3: CASSMGWGAARNEQFF
DNA: TGTGCCAGTAGTATGGGCTGGGGAGCGGCGAGGAATGAGCAGTTCTTC
J: TRBJ2-1
D: .
size: .
V: TRBV19

CDR3: CASTGIYNYGYTF
DNA: TGTGCGAGCACGGGGATCTATAACTATGGCTACACCTTC
J: TRBJ1-2
D: .
size: .
V: TRBV2

CDR3: CASSERGKDEQYF
DNA: TGTGCCAGCAGTGAAAGGGGTAAGGACGAGCAGTACTTC
J: TRBJ2-7
D: .
size: few
V: TRBV6-1

CDR3: CASTTPAGPWQETQYF
DNA: TGTGCCAGCACCACCCCCGCGGGGCCGTGGCAAGAGACCCAGTACTTC
J: TRBJ2-5
D: .
size: .
V: TRBV28

CDR3: CASSRDSPYEAFF
DNA: TGCGCCAGCAGCCGGGACAGTCCCTATGAAGCTTTCTTT
J: TRBJ1-1
D: TRBD1
size: .
V: TRBV5-1

CDR3: CASSLQATGQFF
DNA: TGTGCCAGCAGCCTCCAGGCTACTGGGCAGTTCTTC
J: TRBJ2-1
D: .
size: .
V: TRBV14

CDR3: CASHRRTGGGGEQFF
DNA: TGTGCCAGCCATAGGAGAACGGGAGGTGGTGGTGAGCAGTTCTTC
J: TRBJ2-1
D: TRBD2
size: .
V: TRBV6-1

CDR3: CSAPTYNEQFF
DNA: TGCAGTGCACCCACTTACAATGAGCAGTTCTTC
J: TRBJ2-1
D: .
size: .
V: TRBV20-1

CDR3: CASSSLGNEETQYF
DNA: TGTGCCAGCAGCTCCCTAGGAAATGAGGAGACCCAGTACTTC
J: TRBJ2-5
D: .
size: .
V: TRBV4-1